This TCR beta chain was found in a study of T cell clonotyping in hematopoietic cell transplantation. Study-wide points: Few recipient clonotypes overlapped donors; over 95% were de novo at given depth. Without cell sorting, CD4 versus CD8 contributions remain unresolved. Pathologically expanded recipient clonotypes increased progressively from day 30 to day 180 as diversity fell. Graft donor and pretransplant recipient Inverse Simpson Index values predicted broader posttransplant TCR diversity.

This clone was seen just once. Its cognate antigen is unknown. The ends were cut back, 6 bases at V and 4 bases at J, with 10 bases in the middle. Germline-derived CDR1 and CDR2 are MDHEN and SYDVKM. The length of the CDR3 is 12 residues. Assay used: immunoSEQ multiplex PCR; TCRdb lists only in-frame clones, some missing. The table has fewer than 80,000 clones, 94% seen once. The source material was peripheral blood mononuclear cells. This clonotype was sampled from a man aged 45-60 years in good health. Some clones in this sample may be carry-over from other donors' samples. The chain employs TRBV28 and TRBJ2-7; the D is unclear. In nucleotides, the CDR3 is TGTGCCAGCAGGGGCGGCGAGTACGAGCAGTACTTC. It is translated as CASRGGEYEQYF.